A few counts support the clone carrying this T cell receptor beta chain. These data originate in a study of T-cell memory formation after mild COVID-19. Germline V CDR1 and CDR2: MNHEY, SVGEGT. Trimming shortened V by 2 bases and J by 3 bases, and 14 bases separated the two germline ends. The CDR3 runs 15 residues. Via MiXCR, TCRdb re-called the 5' RACE reads, giving one row per CDR3 protein. There are under 700,000 distinct CDR3 sequences in the sample; roughly 22% occur only once, and approximately 13% lies in the top ten. The specimen sequenced was PBMCs or a T cell subset sorted from them (not recorded which). V and J are TRBV6-2 or TRBV6-3 and TRBJ2-7; tentatively, D is TRBD1 (5 bases). The clonotype was recovered from an adult woman who had mild COVID-19 (a few samples of this study predate the infection). Cell type and time point are not known. CDR3 in DNA: TGTGCCAGCAGTTACGGACAAACAGACTTCTACGAGCAGTACTTC. It translates to CASSYGQTDFYEQYF.